The rows below give T cell receptor beta chains drawn from one sample of a study of PD-1 blockade in classical Hodgkin lymphoma. Assay used: immunoSEQ multiplex PCR; TCRdb lists only in-frame clones, some missing. The repertoire holds some 86,000 clones, around nine tenths seen once, with around 3% in the top ten. Specimen: peripheral blood mononuclear cells (PBMCs), collected before the fourth cycle of nivolumab. Source of these receptors: a human donor with classical Hodgkin lymphoma. The CDR3 runs from the conserved cysteine through the conserved F or W. Each record gives: CDR3 protein, CDR3 DNA, J gene, clone size, V gene, D gene. The D gene is left open where the match is weak. Part of the rows lack a size; the others show once, few, many or a class for expanded clones.

CDR3aa: CSVEDRGGETQYF
CDR3nt: TGCAGCGTTGAAGATCGGGGCGGGGAGACCCAGTACTTC
j_gene: TRBJ2-5
abundance: -
v_gene: TRBV29-1
d_gene: -

CDR3aa: CASSPFGLYEQYF
CDR3nt: TGTGCCAGCAGTCCGTTCGGACTTTACGAGCAGTACTTC
j_gene: TRBJ2-7
abundance: -
v_gene: TRBV6-6
d_gene: -

CDR3aa: CASSLWVARGTDTQYF
CDR3nt: TGTGCCAGCAGCTTATGGGTAGCGAGGGGGACAGATACGCAGTATTTT
j_gene: TRBJ2-3
abundance: -
v_gene: TRBV11-2
d_gene: -

CDR3aa: CASSLGVAFF
CDR3nt: TGTGCCAGCAGCTTGGGGGTAGCTTTCTTT
j_gene: TRBJ1-1
abundance: -
v_gene: TRBV7-9
d_gene: -

CDR3aa: CASSPYRDTPSLGGYTF
CDR3nt: TGTGCCAGCAGCCCATACCGGGACACTCCTTCGCTAGGTGGCTACACCTTC
j_gene: TRBJ1-2
abundance: -
v_gene: TRBV9
d_gene: -

CDR3aa: CSVVVPSNYGYTF
CDR3nt: TGCAGCGTTGTGGTCCCATCTAACTATGGCTACACCTTC
j_gene: TRBJ1-2
abundance: -
v_gene: TRBV29-1
d_gene: -

CDR3aa: CASSEEGIEQFF
CDR3nt: TGTGCCAGCAGTGAAGAGGGAATTGAGCAGTTCTTC
j_gene: TRBJ2-1
abundance: -
v_gene: TRBV6-1
d_gene: -

CDR3aa: CASSKEKGQLLQATNEKLFF
CDR3nt: TGTGCCAGCAGCAAAGAGAAGGGACAGCTTCTCCAAGCAACTAATGAAAAACTGTTTTTT
j_gene: TRBJ1-4
abundance: -
v_gene: TRBV21-1
d_gene: -

CDR3aa: CASSIELGQGEKNTEAFF
CDR3nt: TGTGCCAGTAGTATAGAGCTGGGACAGGGGGAGAAGAACACTGAAGCTTTCTTT
j_gene: TRBJ1-1
abundance: -
v_gene: TRBV19
d_gene: TRBD1

CDR3aa: CAWSPLGGSGTGYDYGYTF
CDR3nt: TGTGCCTGGAGCCCATTAGGAGGGTCCGGGACAGGGTATGACTATGGCTACACCTTC
j_gene: TRBJ1-2
abundance: -
v_gene: TRBV30
d_gene: TRBD1

CDR3aa: CASSLSSGDLYNEQFF
CDR3nt: TGTGCCAGCAGTTTATCGAGCGGGGACCTTTACAATGAGCAGTTCTTC
j_gene: TRBJ2-1
abundance: -
v_gene: TRBV27
d_gene: TRBD2

CDR3aa: CASSLRADTQYF
CDR3nt: TGTGCCAGCAGTTTACGAGCAGATACGCAGTATTTT
j_gene: TRBJ2-3
abundance: once
v_gene: TRBV28
d_gene: -

CDR3aa: CASTEGNTGELFF
CDR3nt: TGTGCCAGCACGGAAGGAAACACCGGGGAGCTGTTTTTT
j_gene: TRBJ2-2
abundance: -
v_gene: TRBV9
d_gene: -

CDR3aa: CASSSWNGARGYTF
CDR3nt: TGTGCCAGCAGTTCCTGGAATGGGGCGCGGGGCTACACCTTC
j_gene: TRBJ1-2
abundance: -
v_gene: TRBV5-6
d_gene: -

CDR3aa: CAWRGDSNQPQHF
CDR3nt: TGTGCCTGGCGTGGGGATAGCAATCAGCCCCAGCATTTT
j_gene: TRBJ1-5
abundance: once
v_gene: TRBV30
d_gene: -

CDR3aa: CASSEDGGRNYGYTF
CDR3nt: TGTGCCAGCAGCGAGGACGGGGGACGCAACTATGGCTACACCTTC
j_gene: TRBJ1-2
abundance: -
v_gene: TRBV7-9
d_gene: -

CDR3aa: CASSSGRGEQFF
CDR3nt: TGTGCCAGTAGCTCGGGGAGGGGTGAGCAGTTCTTC
j_gene: TRBJ2-1
abundance: -
v_gene: TRBV19
d_gene: TRBD2

CDR3aa: CASSRFSMGEGYGYTF
CDR3nt: TGTGCCAGCAGTAGATTTAGTATGGGGGAAGGTTATGGCTACACCTTC
j_gene: TRBJ1-2
abundance: -
v_gene: TRBV27
d_gene: -

CDR3aa: CASSVGGTGWETQYF
CDR3nt: TGTGCCAGCAGCGTAGGCGGGACAGGGTGGGAGACCCAGTACTTC
j_gene: TRBJ2-5
abundance: -
v_gene: TRBV9
d_gene: TRBD1

CDR3aa: CASSDLRGRERIQYF
CDR3nt: TGTGCCAGCAGCGACTTGCGGGGTAGGGAAAGGATTCAGTACTTC
j_gene: TRBJ2-4
abundance: -
v_gene: TRBV7-6
d_gene: -

CDR3aa: CASSVEAGATYEQYF
CDR3nt: TGTGCCAGCAGCGTAGAGGCGGGGGCTACCTACGAGCAGTACTTC
j_gene: TRBJ2-7
abundance: -
v_gene: TRBV9
d_gene: -

CDR3aa: CASSLGLLSYEQYF
CDR3nt: TGTGCCAGCAGTTTGGGACTCCTCTCCTACGAGCAGTACTTC
j_gene: TRBJ2-7
abundance: -
v_gene: TRBV27
d_gene: -

CDR3aa: CASSIVRGRELFF
CDR3nt: TGTGCCAGTAGTATAGTAAGGGGCCGGGAGCTGTTTTTT
j_gene: TRBJ2-2
abundance: -
v_gene: TRBV19
d_gene: -

CDR3aa: CASSFLRTPYEQYF
CDR3nt: TGTGCCAGCAGCTTCCTCCGGACCCCCTACGAGCAGTACTTC
j_gene: TRBJ2-7
abundance: -
v_gene: TRBV5-5
d_gene: -

CDR3aa: CSVLGPGEGYTF
CDR3nt: TGCAGCGTTCTTGGGCCAGGGGAAGGCTACACCTTC
j_gene: TRBJ1-2
abundance: few
v_gene: TRBV29-1
d_gene: -

CDR3aa: CASSQSVRPVGELFF
CDR3nt: TGTGCCAGCAGCCAATCTGTACGGCCGGTCGGGGAGCTGTTTTTT
j_gene: TRBJ2-2
abundance: -
v_gene: TRBV4-2
d_gene: -

CDR3aa: CSIGQGMDYGYTF
CDR3nt: TGCAGCATTGGACAGGGTATGGACTATGGCTACACCTTC
j_gene: TRBJ1-2
abundance: -
v_gene: TRBV29-1
d_gene: TRBD1

CDR3aa: CASSGTDNSPLHF
CDR3nt: TGCGCCAGCAGCGGGACAGATAATTCACCCCTCCACTTT
j_gene: TRBJ1-6
abundance: -
v_gene: TRBV5-1
d_gene: TRBD1

CDR3aa: CASSLDVSYNEQFF
CDR3nt: TGCGCCAGCAGCTTGGACGTCTCCTACAATGAGCAGTTCTTC
j_gene: TRBJ2-1
abundance: -
v_gene: TRBV5-1
d_gene: -

CDR3aa: CASSDSRGSGAKAFF
CDR3nt: TGTGCCAGCAGTGACTCGAGGGGGTCAGGAGCCAAAGCTTTCTTT
j_gene: TRBJ1-1
abundance: -
v_gene: TRBV6-4
d_gene: -

CDR3aa: CASSLLSDTQYF
CDR3nt: TGTGCCAGCAGCTTACTCTCGGATACGCAGTATTTT
j_gene: TRBJ2-3
abundance: once
v_gene: TRBV7-3
d_gene: -

CDR3aa: CASRSEGYPGWQDTQYF
CDR3nt: TGCGCCAGCAGATCAGAGGGGTACCCGGGCTGGCAAGATACGCAGTATTTT
j_gene: TRBJ2-3
abundance: -
v_gene: TRBV5-1
d_gene: -

CDR3aa: CASTPGTTSYTF
CDR3nt: TGTGCCAGCACACCCGGGACTACATCCTACACCTTC
j_gene: TRBJ1-2
abundance: -
v_gene: TRBV6-1
d_gene: -

CDR3aa: CASSPFRGGEQYF
CDR3nt: TGTGCCAGCAGCCCTTTCCGGGGTGGTGAGCAGTACTTC
j_gene: TRBJ2-7
abundance: -
v_gene: TRBV7-2
d_gene: -

CDR3aa: CASSPPGTNYGYTF
CDR3nt: TGTGCCAGCAGCCCCCCAGGGACTAACTATGGCTACACCTTC
j_gene: TRBJ1-2
abundance: -
v_gene: TRBV5-8
d_gene: -

CDR3aa: CASSLGQISGNTIYF
CDR3nt: TGTGCCAGCAGCTTGGGACAAATTTCTGGAAACACCATATATTTT
j_gene: TRBJ1-3
abundance: -
v_gene: TRBV5-5
d_gene: -

CDR3aa: CASSPPQGPSYNEQFF
CDR3nt: TGTGCCAGCTCACCACCGCAGGGTCCCTCCTACAATGAGCAGTTCTTC
j_gene: TRBJ2-1
abundance: -
v_gene: TRBV18
d_gene: -

CDR3aa: CASSSLSSTDTQYF
CDR3nt: TGTGCCAGCAGCTCCCTCAGTAGCACAGATACGCAGTATTTT
j_gene: TRBJ2-3
abundance: -
v_gene: TRBV11-2
d_gene: -

CDR3aa: CASIKESSYEQYF
CDR3nt: TGTGCCAGCATAAAGGAGAGCTCCTACGAGCAGTACTTC
j_gene: TRBJ2-7
abundance: -
v_gene: TRBV2
d_gene: -

CDR3aa: CASMGRADQPQHF
CDR3nt: TGTGCCAGTATGGGGAGGGCAGATCAGCCCCAGCATTTT
j_gene: TRBJ1-5
abundance: -
v_gene: TRBV19
d_gene: -

CDR3aa: CSVYANRVSNTEAFF
CDR3nt: TGCAGCGTTTACGCAAACAGGGTCTCGAACACTGAAGCTTTCTTT
j_gene: TRBJ1-1
abundance: -
v_gene: TRBV29-1
d_gene: -

CDR3aa: CASSPTGSGNTIYF
CDR3nt: TGCGCCAGCAGCCCTACAGGCTCTGGAAACACCATATATTTT
j_gene: TRBJ1-3
abundance: -
v_gene: TRBV5-1
d_gene: -

CDR3aa: CASSEGYSMNTEAFF
CDR3nt: TGTGCCAGCAGTGAAGGTTACAGCATGAACACTGAAGCTTTCTTT
j_gene: TRBJ1-1
abundance: few
v_gene: TRBV6-1
d_gene: -

CDR3aa: CATSRDRGRGQPQHF
CDR3nt: TGTGCCACCAGCAGAGACAGGGGGCGAGGACAGCCCCAGCATTTT
j_gene: TRBJ1-5
abundance: -
v_gene: TRBV15
d_gene: TRBD1

CDR3aa: CAWTSGGVYNEQFF
CDR3nt: TGTGCCTGGACCAGCGGGGGGGTCTACAATGAGCAGTTCTTC
j_gene: TRBJ2-1
abundance: -
v_gene: TRBV30
d_gene: TRBD2

CDR3aa: CASSPGLAGDYEQYF
CDR3nt: TGTGCCAGTAGTCCGGGACTAGCGGGGGACTACGAGCAGTACTTC
j_gene: TRBJ2-7
abundance: -
v_gene: TRBV19
d_gene: TRBD2

CDR3aa: CASRTQGITYEQYF
CDR3nt: TGTGCCAGCAGAACCCAGGGTATTACCTACGAGCAGTACTTC
j_gene: TRBJ2-7
abundance: -
v_gene: TRBV28
d_gene: -

CDR3aa: CASSISTVSYEQYF
CDR3nt: TGTGCCAGTAGTATATCAACGGTCTCCTACGAGCAGTACTTC
j_gene: TRBJ2-7
abundance: -
v_gene: TRBV19
d_gene: -

CDR3aa: CASSITGGAYEQFF
CDR3nt: TGTGCCAGTAGTATAACGGGGGGGGCTTATGAGCAGTTCTTC
j_gene: TRBJ2-1
abundance: -
v_gene: TRBV19
d_gene: TRBD2

CDR3aa: CASSQLAGASTDTQYF
CDR3nt: TGTGCCAGCAGTCAACTAGCGGGGGCTAGCACAGATACGCAGTATTTT
j_gene: TRBJ2-3
abundance: -
v_gene: TRBV6-4
d_gene: TRBD2

CDR3aa: CASSLGGGQTEAFF
CDR3nt: TGTGCCAGTAGTCTAGGGGGGGGTCAGACTGAAGCTTTCTTT
j_gene: TRBJ1-1
abundance: -
v_gene: TRBV19
d_gene: -

CDR3aa: CAWSEDRTGELFF
CDR3nt: TGTGCCTGGAGCGAGGACCGTACCGGGGAGCTGTTTTTT
j_gene: TRBJ2-2
abundance: -
v_gene: TRBV30
d_gene: -

CDR3aa: CASSVSVGGGTYEQYF
CDR3nt: TGTGCCAGCAGCGTATCGGTCGGTGGGGGGACCTACGAGCAGTACTTC
j_gene: TRBJ2-7
abundance: -
v_gene: TRBV9
d_gene: -

CDR3aa: CASSYSRRSSYNEQFF
CDR3nt: TGTGCCAGCAGTTACTCGAGGAGGAGCTCCTACAATGAGCAGTTCTTC
j_gene: TRBJ2-1
abundance: -
v_gene: TRBV6-6
d_gene: -

CDR3aa: CASSVFGNSPLHF
CDR3nt: TGTGCCAGCAGCGTATTCGGGAATTCACCCCTCCACTTT
j_gene: TRBJ1-6
abundance: -
v_gene: TRBV9
d_gene: -

CDR3aa: CASSEAQPPVHFF
CDR3nt: TGTGCCAGCAGTGAAGCCCAGCCTCCCGTCCATTTCTTT
j_gene: TRBJ1-1
abundance: -
v_gene: TRBV6-1
d_gene: -

CDR3aa: CASSPQGVSGNTIYF
CDR3nt: TGTGCCAGCAGTCCCCAAGGGGTCTCTGGAAACACCATATATTTT
j_gene: TRBJ1-3
abundance: -
v_gene: TRBV28
d_gene: -

CDR3aa: CASSPLMNSPLHF
CDR3nt: TGTGCCAGCTCTCCCCTAATGAATTCACCCCTCCACTTT
j_gene: TRBJ1-6
abundance: few
v_gene: TRBV25-1
d_gene: -

CDR3aa: CASSMVEGTTDTQYF
CDR3nt: TGTGCCAGTAGTATGGTAGAGGGTACCACAGATACGCAGTATTTT
j_gene: TRBJ2-3
abundance: -
v_gene: TRBV19
d_gene: -